This entry is about one T cell receptor beta chain. Sample-barcoded 5' priming and a J-beta primer mix drove a second PCR of about 7 to 12 cycles. TCRdb called the 5' RACE reads again in MiXCR, with one record for every CDR3 protein. Of about a million distinct CDR3 sequences detected, around 54% appear once; the ten largest clones hold about 20%. With V trimmed by 4 bases and J by 7 bases, 9 bases remained unmatched. The germline gives CDR1 SNHLY, CDR2 FYNNEI. The CDR3 has 14 amino acids. The data belong to a study of blood T cells in healthy people across ages. The sequenced sample consisted of blood. The sequence was obtained from a woman in her sixties or seventies in good health. The chain uses TRBV2 and TRBJ2-7; 8 bases fit TRBD1. The CDR3 here is CASSVQGADNEQYF. For the CDR3, the DNA is TGTGCCAGCAGTGTCCAGGGGGCTGACAATGAGCAGTACTTC.